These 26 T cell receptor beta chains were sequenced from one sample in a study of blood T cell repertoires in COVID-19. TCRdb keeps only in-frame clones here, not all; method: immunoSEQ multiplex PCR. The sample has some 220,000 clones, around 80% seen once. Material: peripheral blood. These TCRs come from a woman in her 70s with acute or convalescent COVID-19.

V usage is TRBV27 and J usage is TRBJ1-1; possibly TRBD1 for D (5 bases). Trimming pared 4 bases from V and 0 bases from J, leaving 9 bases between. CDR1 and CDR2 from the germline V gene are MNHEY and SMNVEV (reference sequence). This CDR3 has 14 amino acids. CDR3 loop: CASSSTVMNTEAFF. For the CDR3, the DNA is TGTGCCAGCAGTTCGACAGTCATGAACACTGAAGCTTTCTTT.

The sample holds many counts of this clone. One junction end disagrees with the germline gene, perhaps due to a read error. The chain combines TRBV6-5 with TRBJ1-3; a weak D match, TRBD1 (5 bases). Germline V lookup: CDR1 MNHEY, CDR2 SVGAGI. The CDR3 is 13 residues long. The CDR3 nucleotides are TGTGCCAGCAGTTTTTGGATAAAACCGGGACTAAGTTTT. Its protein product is CASSFWIKPGLSF.

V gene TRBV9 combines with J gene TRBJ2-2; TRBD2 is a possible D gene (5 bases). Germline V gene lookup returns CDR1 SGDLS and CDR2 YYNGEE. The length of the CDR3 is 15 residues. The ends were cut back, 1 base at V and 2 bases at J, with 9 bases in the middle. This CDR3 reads CASSVRTLNTGELFF. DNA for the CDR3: TGTGCCAGCAGCGTAAGGACTCTTAACACCGGGGAGCTGTTTTTT.

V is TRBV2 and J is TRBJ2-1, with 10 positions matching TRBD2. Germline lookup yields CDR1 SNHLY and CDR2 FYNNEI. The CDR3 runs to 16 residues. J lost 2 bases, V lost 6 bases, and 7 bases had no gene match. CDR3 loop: CASSPGLAAAYNEQFF. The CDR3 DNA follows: TGTGCCAGCAGCCCCGGACTAGCGGCCGCCTACAATGAGCAGTTCTTC.

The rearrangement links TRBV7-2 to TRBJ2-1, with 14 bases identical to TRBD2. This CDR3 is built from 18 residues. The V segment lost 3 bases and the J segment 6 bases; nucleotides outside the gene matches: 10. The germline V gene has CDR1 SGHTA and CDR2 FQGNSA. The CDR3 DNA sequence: TGTGCCAGCAGCTTTTCCGGGGGAGGGACTAGCGGGGGCAATGAGCAGTTCTTC. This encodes CASSFSGGGTSGGNEQFF.

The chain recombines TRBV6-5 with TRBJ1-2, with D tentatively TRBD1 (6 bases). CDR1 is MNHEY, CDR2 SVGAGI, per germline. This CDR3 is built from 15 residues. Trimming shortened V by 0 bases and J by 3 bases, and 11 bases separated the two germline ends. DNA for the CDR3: TGTGCCAGCAGTTACTCATTTGCAGGGGACTATGGCTACACCTTC. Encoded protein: CASSYSFAGDYGYTF.

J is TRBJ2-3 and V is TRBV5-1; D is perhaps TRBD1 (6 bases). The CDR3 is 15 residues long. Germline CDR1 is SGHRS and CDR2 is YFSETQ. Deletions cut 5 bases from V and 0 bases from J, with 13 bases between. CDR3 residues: CASRFGQISTDTQYF. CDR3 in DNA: TGCGCCAGCAGGTTCGGACAGATTAGCACAGATACGCAGTATTTT.

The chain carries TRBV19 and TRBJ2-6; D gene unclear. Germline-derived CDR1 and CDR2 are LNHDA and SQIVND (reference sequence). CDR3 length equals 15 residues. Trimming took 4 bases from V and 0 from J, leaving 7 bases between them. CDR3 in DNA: TGTGCCAGTAGTAGTCCAGTCTCTGGGGCCAACGTCCTGACTTTC. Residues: CASSSPVSGANVLTF.

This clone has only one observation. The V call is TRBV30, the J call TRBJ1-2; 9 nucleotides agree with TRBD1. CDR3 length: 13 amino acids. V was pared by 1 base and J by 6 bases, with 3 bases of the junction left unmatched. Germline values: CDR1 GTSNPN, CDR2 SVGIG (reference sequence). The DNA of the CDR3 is TGTGCCTGGAGTGCGGGACAGGGAGATGGCTACACCTTC. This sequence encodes CAWSAGQGDGYTF.

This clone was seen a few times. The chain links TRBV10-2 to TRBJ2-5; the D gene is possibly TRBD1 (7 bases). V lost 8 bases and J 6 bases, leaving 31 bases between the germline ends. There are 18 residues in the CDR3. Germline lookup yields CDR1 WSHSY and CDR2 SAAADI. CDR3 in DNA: TGCGCCAGCGGCCCAGAGGGGGCAGTGAGGGGGGCAGGGAAGACCCAGTACTTC. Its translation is CASGPEGAVRGAGKTQYF.

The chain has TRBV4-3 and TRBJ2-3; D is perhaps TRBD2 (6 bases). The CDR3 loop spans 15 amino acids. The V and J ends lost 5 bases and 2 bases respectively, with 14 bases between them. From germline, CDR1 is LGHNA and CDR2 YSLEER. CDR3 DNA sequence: TGCGCCAGCAGCGAAGGGGCGGGATTCACAGATACGCAGTATTTT. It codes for CASSEGAGFTDTQYF.

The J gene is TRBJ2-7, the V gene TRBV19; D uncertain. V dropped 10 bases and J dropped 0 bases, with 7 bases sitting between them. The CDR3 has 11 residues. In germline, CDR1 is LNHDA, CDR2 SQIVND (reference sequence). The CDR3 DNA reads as TGTGCCACCTCGAGCTCCTACGAGCAGTACTTC. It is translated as CATSSSYEQYF.

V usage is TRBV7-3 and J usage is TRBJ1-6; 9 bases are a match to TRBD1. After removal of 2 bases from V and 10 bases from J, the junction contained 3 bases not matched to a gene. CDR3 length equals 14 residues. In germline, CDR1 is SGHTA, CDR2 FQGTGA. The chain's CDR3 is CASSLGTGKSPLHF. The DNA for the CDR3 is TGTGCCAGCAGCTTAGGGACAGGGAAATCACCCCTCCACTTT. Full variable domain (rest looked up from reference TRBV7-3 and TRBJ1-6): GAGVSQTPSNKVTEKGKYVELRCDPISGHTALYWYRQSLGQGPEFLIYFQGTGAADDSGLPNDRFFAVRPEGSVSTLKIQRTERGDSAVYLCASSLGTGKSPLHFGNGTRLTVT.

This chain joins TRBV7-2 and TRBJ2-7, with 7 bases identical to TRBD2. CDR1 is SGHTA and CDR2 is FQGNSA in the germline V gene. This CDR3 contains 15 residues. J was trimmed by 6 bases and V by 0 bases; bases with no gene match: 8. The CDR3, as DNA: TGTGCCAGCAGCTTAGCGGGTGCGGGGGTGGGCGAGCAGTACTTC. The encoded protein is CASSLAGAGVGEQYF.

The DNA of the CDR3 is TGTGCCAGCAGCTTAGGGACAGGATATGCCTATGGCTACACCTTC. Encoded protein: CASSLGTGYAYGYTF. The chain joins TRBV7-9 to TRBJ1-2; TRBD1 matches 7 bases. This CDR3 spans 15 amino acids. CDR1 is SEHNR, CDR2 FQNEAQ, per germline (reference sequence). With 1 base clipped from V and 4 bases from J, the junction kept 6 bases outside the gene matches. The full variable domain, its missing parts supplied by reference TRBV7-9 and TRBJ1-2, is DTGVSQNPRHKITKRGQNVTFRCDPISEHNRLYWYRQTLGQGPEFLTYFQNEAQLEKSRLLSDRFSAERPKGSFSTLEIQRTEQGDSAMYLCASSLGTGYAYGYTFGSGTRLTVV.

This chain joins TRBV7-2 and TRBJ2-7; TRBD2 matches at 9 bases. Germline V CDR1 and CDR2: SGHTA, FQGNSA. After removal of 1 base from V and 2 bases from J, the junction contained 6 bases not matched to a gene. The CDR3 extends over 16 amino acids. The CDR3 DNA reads TGTGCCAGCAGCTTAGTCGGCGGGGGGGAAACCTACGAGCAGTACTTC. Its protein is CASSLVGGGETYEQYF.

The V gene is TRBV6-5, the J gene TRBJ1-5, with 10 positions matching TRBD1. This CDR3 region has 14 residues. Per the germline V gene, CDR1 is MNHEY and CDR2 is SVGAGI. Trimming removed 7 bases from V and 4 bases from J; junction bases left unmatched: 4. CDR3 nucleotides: TGTGCCAGCATTAGGACAGGGGGGAATCAGCCCCAGCATTTT. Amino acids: CASIRTGGNQPQHF.

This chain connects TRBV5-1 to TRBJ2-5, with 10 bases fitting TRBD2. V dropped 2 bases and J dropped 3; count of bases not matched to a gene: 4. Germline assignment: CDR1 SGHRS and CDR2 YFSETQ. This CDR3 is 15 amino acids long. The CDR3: CASSLVSGGEETQYF. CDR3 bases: TGCGCCAGCAGCTTAGTGAGCGGGGGGGAAGAGACCCAGTACTTC.

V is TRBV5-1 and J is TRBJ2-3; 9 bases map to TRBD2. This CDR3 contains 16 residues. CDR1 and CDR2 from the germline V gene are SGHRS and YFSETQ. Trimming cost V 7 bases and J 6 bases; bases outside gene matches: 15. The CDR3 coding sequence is TGCGCCAGCGGTCCCCTGGCGGGGGGGCCATCGGATACGCAGTATTTT. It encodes CASGPLAGGPSDTQYF. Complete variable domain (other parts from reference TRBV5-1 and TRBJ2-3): KAGVTQTPRYLIKTRGQQVTLSCSPISGHRSVSWYQQTPGQGLQFLFEYFSETQRNKGNFPGRFSGRQFSNSRSEMNVSTLELGDSALYLCASGPLAGGPSDTQYFGPGTRLTVL.

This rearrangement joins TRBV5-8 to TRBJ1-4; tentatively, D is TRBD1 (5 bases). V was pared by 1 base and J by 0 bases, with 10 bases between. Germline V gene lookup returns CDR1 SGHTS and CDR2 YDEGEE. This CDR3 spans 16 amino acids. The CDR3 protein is CASSLREQATNEKLFF. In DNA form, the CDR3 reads TGTGCCAGCAGCTTGCGCGAACAGGCAACTAATGAAAAACTGTTTTTT.

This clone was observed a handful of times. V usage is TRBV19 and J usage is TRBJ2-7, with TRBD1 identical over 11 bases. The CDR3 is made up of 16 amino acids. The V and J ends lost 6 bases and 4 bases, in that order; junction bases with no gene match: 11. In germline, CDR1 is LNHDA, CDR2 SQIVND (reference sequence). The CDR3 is CASSRNFGTGGYEQYF. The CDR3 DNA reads TGTGCCAGTAGCCGCAACTTCGGGACAGGGGGTTACGAGCAGTACTTC.

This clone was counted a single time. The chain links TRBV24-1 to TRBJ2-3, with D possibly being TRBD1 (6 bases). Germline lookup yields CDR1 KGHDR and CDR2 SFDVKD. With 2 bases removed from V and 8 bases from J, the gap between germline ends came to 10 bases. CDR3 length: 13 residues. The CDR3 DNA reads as TGTGCCACCAGTGATTCAGGGGCGTTTACGCAGTATTTT. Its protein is CATSDSGAFTQYF.

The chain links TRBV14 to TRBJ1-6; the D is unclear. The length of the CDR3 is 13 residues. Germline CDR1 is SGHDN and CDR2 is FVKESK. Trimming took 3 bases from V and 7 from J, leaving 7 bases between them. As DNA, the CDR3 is TGTGCCAGCAGCCAGTCCCTAAATTCACCCCTCCACTTT. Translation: CASSQSLNSPLHF.

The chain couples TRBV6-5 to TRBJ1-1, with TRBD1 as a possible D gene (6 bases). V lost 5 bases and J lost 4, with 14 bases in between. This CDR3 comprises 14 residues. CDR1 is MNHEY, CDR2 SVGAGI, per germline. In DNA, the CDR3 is TGTGCCAGCAGTATGAACAGGGCTCGCACTGAAGCTTTCTTT. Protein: CASSMNRARTEAFF.

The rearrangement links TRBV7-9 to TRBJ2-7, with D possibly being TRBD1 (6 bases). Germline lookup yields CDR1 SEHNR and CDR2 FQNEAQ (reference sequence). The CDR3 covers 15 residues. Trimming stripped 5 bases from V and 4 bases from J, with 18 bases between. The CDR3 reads CASSATAQGRYEQYF. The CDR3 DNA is TGTGCCAGCAGCGCAACAGCCCAGGGGAGATACGAGCAGTACTTC.

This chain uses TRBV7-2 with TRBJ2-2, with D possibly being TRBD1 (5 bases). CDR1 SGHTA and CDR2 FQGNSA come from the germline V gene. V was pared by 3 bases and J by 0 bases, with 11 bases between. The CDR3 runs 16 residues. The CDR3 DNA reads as TGTGCCAGCAGCTTTCTATCAGGGACGAACACCGGGGAGCTGTTTTTT. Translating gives CASSFLSGTNTGELFF.